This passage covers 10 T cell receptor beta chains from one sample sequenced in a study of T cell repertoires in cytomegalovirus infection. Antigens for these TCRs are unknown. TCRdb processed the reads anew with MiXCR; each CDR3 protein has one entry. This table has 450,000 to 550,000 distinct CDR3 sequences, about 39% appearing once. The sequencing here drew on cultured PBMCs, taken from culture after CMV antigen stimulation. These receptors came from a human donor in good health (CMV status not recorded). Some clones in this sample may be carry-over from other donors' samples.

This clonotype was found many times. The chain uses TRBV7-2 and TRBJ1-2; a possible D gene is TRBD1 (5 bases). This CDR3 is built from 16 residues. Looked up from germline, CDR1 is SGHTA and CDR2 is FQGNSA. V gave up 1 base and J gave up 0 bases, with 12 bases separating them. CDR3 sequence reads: CASSLDRDRANYGYTF. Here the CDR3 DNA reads TGTGCCAGCAGCTTAGATAGGGACCGAGCTAACTATGGCTACACCTTC.

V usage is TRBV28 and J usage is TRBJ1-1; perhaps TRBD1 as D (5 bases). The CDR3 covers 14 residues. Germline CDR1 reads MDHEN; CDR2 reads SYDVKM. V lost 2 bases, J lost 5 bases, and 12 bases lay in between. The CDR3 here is CASSLIGAGTEAFF. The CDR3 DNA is TGTGCCAGCAGTTTAATAGGGGCAGGAACTGAAGCTTTCTTT.

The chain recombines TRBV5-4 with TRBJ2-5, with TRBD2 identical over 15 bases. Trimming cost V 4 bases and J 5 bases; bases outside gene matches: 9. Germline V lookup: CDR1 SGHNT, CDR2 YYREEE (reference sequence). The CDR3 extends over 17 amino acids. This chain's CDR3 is CASSPGLAGGREETQYF. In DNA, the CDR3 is TGTGCCAGCAGCCCGGGACTAGCGGGGGGCCGGGAGGAGACCCAGTACTTC.

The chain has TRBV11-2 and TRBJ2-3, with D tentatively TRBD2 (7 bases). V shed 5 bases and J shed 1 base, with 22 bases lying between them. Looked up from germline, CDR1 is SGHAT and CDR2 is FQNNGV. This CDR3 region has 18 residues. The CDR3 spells CASSRMRGGAGGTDTQYF. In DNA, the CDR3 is TGTGCCAGCAGCCGTATGCGTGGGGGGGCGGGAGGCACAGATACGCAGTATTTT. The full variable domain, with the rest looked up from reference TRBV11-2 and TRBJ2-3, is EAGVAQSPRYKIIEKRQSVAFWCNPISGHATLYWYQQILGQGPKLLIQFQNNGVVDDSQLPKDRFSAERLKGVDSTLKIQPAKLEDSAVYLCASSRMRGGAGGTDTQYFGPGTRLTVL.

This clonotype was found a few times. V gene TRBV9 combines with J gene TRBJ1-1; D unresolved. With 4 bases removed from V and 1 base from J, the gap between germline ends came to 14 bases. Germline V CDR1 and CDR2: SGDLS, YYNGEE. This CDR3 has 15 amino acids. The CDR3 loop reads CASSSPGSPNTEAFF. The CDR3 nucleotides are TGTGCCAGCAGCTCTCCCGGGAGCCCGAACACTGAAGCTTTCTTT.

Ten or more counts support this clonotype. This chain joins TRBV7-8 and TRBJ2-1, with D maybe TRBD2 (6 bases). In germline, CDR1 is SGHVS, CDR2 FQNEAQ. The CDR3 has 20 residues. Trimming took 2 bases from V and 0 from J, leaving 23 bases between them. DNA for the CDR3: TGTGCCAGCAGCTTAAGGGTAGCGGCCGCGCTACGGAGCTCCTACAATGAGCAGTTCTTC. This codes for CASSLRVAAALRSSYNEQFF.

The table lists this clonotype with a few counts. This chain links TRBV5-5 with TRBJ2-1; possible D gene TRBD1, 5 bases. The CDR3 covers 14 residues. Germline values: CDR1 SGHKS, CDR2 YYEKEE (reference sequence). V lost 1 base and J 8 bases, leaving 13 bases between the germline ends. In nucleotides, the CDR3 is TGTGCCAGCAGCTTGCGGCAGGGTAGGGATGAGCAGTTCTTC. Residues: CASSLRQGRDEQFF.

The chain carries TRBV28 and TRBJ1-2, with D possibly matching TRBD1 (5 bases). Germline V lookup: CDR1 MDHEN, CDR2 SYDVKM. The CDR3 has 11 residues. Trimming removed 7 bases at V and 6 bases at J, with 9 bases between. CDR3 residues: CASTRADGYTF. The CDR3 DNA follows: TGTGCCAGCACCAGGGCGGATGGCTACACCTTC.

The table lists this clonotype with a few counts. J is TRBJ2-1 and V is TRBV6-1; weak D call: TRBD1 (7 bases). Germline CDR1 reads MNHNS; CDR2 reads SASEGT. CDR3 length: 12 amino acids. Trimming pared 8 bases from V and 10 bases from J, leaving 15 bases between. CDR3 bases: TGTGCCAGCGGGCAGGGGGGAGTAGAGCAGTTCTTC. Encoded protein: CASGQGGVEQFF.

The DNA for the CDR3 is TGCAGTGCCCCCCGGCGGGGGAGGGGTGGGGAGCTGTTTTTT. Its translation: CSAPRRGRGGELFF. The chain employs TRBV20-1 and TRBJ2-2, with TRBD2 identical over 7 bases. Germline CDR1 reads DFQATT; CDR2 reads SNEGSKA (reference sequence). CDR3 length: 14 amino acids. Unmatched junction bases numbered 12, after V lost 6 bases and J lost 8 bases.